A single sample gave rise to the 17 T cell receptor beta chains below, sequenced in a study of cytomegalovirus exposure and HLA in healthy donors (dated by TCRdb to the late 2010s). Library creation used the immunoSEQ multiplex PCR assay. For the multiplex PCR, a mixture combining 60 forward primers for TCR Vbeta segments and 13 reverse primers for TCR Jbeta segments was used. TCRdb limited this immuneACCESS table to in-frame rearrangements with V and J called. A share of clones is missing; checked studies link under half to unresolved V genes, and the rest is unexplained. This sample holds 100,000 to 150,000 clones; around 75% were observed only once. The ten largest clones represent 3% to 3.5% of the sample. Sequencing used PBMCs. Receptors originate from a woman between 50 and 59 years old in good health and CMV-seronegative.

The chain uses TRBV11-2 and TRBJ2-1, with a weak D call TRBD2 (6 bases). Trimming pared 2 bases from V and 13 bases from J, leaving 15 bases between. This CDR3 is 13 amino acids long. The germline gives CDR1 SGHAT, CDR2 FQNNGV. CDR3 region: CASSLWLANVQFF. CDR3 DNA sequence: TGTGCCAGCAGCTTATGGCTAGCGAATGTTCAGTTCTTC.

The V call is TRBV7-2, the J call TRBJ2-3, with D unclear. The germline V and J ends were trimmed by 6 bases and 5 bases, with 12 bases remaining between them. The germline V gene encodes CDR1 SGHTA and CDR2 FQGNSA. The CDR3 runs 13 residues. The CDR3 DNA is TGTGCCAGCAGATTCCAGACACTAGATACGCAGTATTTT. Its translation: CASRFQTLDTQYF.

The rearrangement links TRBV6-6 to TRBJ2-5, with 9 positions matching TRBD1. The J call may not be correct, given that the DNA end is closer to TRBJ2-7. Germline V gene lookup returns CDR1 MNHNY and CDR2 SVGAGI (reference sequence). The CDR3 consists of 14 residues. CDR3 in amino acids: CASRAGTGTYEQYF. CDR3 nucleotides: TGTGCCAGCAGGGCCGGGACAGGGACCTACGAGCAGTACTTC.

V and J are TRBV28 and TRBJ2-7, with D possibly matching TRBD1 (5 bases). Germline CDR1 is MDHEN and CDR2 is SYDVKM. The CDR3 covers 12 residues. V was cut by 6 bases and J by 4 bases, with 10 bases left in between. Here the CDR3 reads CASRSPGYEQYF. CDR3 in DNA: TGTGCCAGCAGGAGCCCAGGGTACGAGCAGTACTTC.

The chain recombines TRBV7-8 with TRBJ1-3; no firm D call. Germline CDR1 is SGHVS and CDR2 is FQNEAQ. V lost 8 bases and J 2 bases, leaving 10 bases between the germline ends. The CDR3 extends over 13 amino acids. CDR3 nucleotides: TGTGCCAGCCATGAGACTGCTGGAAACACCATATATTTT. Its translation: CASHETAGNTIYF.

J is TRBJ2-5 and V is TRBV11-2; weak D call: TRBD2 (6 bases). TRBJ2-7 matches the DNA end more closely, so the J call is doubtful. The CDR3 extends over 16 amino acids. Germline assignment: CDR1 SGHAT and CDR2 FQNNGV. Written as DNA, the CDR3 is TGTGCCAGCAGCTCCCTCGAAGGGCGGGGTGACTACGAGCAGTACTTC. It codes for CASSSLEGRGDYEQYF.

The chain carries TRBV6-6 and TRBJ1-1, with TRBD1 as a possible D gene (5 bases). Germline V gives CDR1 MNHNY, CDR2 SVGAGI (reference sequence). CDR3 size: 14 residues. Between the trimmed V and J ends, which lost 7 bases and 4 bases, there was a span of 16 bases. CDR3 amino acids: CASNLKGGVTEAFF. In nucleotides, the CDR3 is TGTGCCAGCAATCTGAAGGGAGGGGTCACTGAAGCTTTCTTT.

This clone showed up just once. The J gene is TRBJ2-3, the V gene TRBV7-6; D is possibly TRBD2 (6 bases). The CDR3 covers 15 residues. The V gene's germline CDR1 is SGHVS and CDR2 FNYEAQ. The V end was cut by 3 bases, the J end by 2 bases, with 12 bases between. CDR3 protein: CASSLVRGITDTQYF. CDR3 DNA sequence: TGTGCCAGCAGCTTGGTCCGGGGGATCACAGATACGCAGTATTTT.

A single count supports this clone. The rearrangement uses TRBV4-2 and TRBJ2-1; no clear D gene. This CDR3 has 15 amino acids. CDR1 and CDR2 (germline): LGHNA, YNFKEQ. Trimming cost V 4 bases and J 0 bases, with 10 bases left between them. The CDR3 spells CASSPDSSSYNEQFF. CDR3 nucleotides: TGTGCCAGCAGCCCAGACTCGAGCTCCTACAATGAGCAGTTCTTC.

The chain links TRBV4-3 to TRBJ2-3; no clear D. Germline-derived CDR1 and CDR2 are LGHNA and YSLEER. The germline V and J ends were trimmed by 5 bases and 0 bases, with 6 bases remaining between them. The CDR3 sequence is 13 residues long. CDR3: CASSTTSTDTQYF. CDR3 nucleotides: TGCGCCAGCAGCACCACTAGCACAGATACGCAGTATTTT.

The chain joins TRBV7-2 to TRBJ1-2, with a possible D match to TRBD1 (6 bases). Germline V gene data show CDR1 as SGHTA and CDR2 as FQGNSA. Trimming took off 5 bases at V and 0 bases at J, with 19 bases between the two ends. This CDR3 has 17 amino acids. CDR3 nucleotides: TGTGCCAGCAGCCCGCATTTCGGGGGGGCCTCTAACTATGGCTACACCTTC. Its translation is CASSPHFGGASNYGYTF.

The chain has TRBV19 and TRBJ2-7; 7 positions agree with TRBD2. Trimming cost V 5 bases and J 2 bases; bases outside gene matches: 6. Germline values: CDR1 LNHDA, CDR2 SQIVND (reference sequence). This CDR3 has 14 residues. CDR3 coding DNA: TGTGCCAGTAGTCCGGGGGGAGGGGCCTACGAGCAGTACTTC. Protein product: CASSPGGGAYEQYF.

The V gene is TRBV7-6, the J gene TRBJ2-1; D gene unclear. From germline, CDR1 is SGHVS and CDR2 FNYEAQ. Trimming pared 5 bases from V and 5 bases from J, leaving 10 bases between. This CDR3 region has 13 residues. The CDR3 region is CASSPPVHNEQFF. CDR3 in DNA: TGTGCCAGCAGCCCCCCGGTCCACAATGAGCAGTTCTTC.

V is TRBV6-5 and J is TRBJ1-2; D is unresolved. V was cut by 0 bases and J by 0 bases, with 8 bases left in between. The CDR3 spans 15 residues. Per germline, CDR1 MNHEY and CDR2 SVGAGI. The DNA of the CDR3 is TGTGCCAGCAGTTACTCGACGGGAGCTAACTATGGCTACACCTTC. Protein product: CASSYSTGANYGYTF.

The chain recombines TRBV6-6 with TRBJ1-1; D unresolved. V lost 0 bases and J 1 base, leaving 6 bases between the germline ends. CDR1 and CDR2 from the germline V gene are MNHNY and SVGAGI (reference sequence). The CDR3 runs to 14 residues. DNA for the CDR3: TGTGCCAGCAGTTACTCGAGCCAGAACACTGAAGCTTTCTTT. Its protein is CASSYSSQNTEAFF.

This chain connects TRBV19 to TRBJ2-2, with D tentatively TRBD1 (5 bases). Germline loops: CDR1 LNHDA, CDR2 SQIVND (reference sequence). V gave up 4 bases and J gave up 1 base, with 13 bases separating them. There are 16 residues in the CDR3. Here the CDR3 reads CASSKFSGQNTGELFF. The CDR3, as DNA: TGTGCCAGTAGTAAATTTTCCGGACAGAACACCGGGGAGCTGTTTTTT.

The V gene is TRBV30, the J gene TRBJ1-2; D is perhaps TRBD1 (5 bases). The germline gives CDR1 GTSNPN, CDR2 SVGIG (reference sequence). V lost 2 bases to trimming and J lost 3 bases, with 10 bases between them. This CDR3 has 13 residues. CDR3 sequence reads: CAWSLQEYYGYTF. CDR3 in DNA: TGTGCCTGGAGTCTACAGGAGTACTATGGCTACACCTTC.